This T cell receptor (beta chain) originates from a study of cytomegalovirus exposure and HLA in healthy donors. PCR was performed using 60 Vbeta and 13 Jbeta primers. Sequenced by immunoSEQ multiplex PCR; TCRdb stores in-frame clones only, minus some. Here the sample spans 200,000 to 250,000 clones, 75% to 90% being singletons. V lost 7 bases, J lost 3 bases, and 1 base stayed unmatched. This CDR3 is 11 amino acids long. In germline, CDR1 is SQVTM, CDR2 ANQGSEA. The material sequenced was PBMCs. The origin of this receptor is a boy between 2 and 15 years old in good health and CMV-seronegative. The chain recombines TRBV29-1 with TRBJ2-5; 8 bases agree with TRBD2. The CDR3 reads CSGSGEETQYF. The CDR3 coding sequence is TGCAGCGGTAGCGGGGAAGAGACCCAGTACTTC.